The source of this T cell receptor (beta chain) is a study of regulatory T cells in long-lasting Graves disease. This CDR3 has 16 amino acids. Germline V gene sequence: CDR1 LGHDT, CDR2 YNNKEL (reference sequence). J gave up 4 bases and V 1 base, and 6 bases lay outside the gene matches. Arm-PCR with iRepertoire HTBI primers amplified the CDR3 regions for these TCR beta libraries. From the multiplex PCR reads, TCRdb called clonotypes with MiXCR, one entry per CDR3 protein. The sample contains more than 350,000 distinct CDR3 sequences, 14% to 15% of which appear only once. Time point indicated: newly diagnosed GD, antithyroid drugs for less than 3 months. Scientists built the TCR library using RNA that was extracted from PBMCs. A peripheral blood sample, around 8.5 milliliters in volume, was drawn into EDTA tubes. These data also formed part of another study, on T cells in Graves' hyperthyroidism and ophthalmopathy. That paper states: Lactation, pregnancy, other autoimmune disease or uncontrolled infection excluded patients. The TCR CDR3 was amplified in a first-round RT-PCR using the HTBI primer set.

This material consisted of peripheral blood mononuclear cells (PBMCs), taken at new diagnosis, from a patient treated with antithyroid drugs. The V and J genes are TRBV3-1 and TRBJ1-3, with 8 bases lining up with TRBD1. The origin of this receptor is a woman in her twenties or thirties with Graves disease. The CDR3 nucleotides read TGTGCCAGCAGCCAAGGGGGCAGGGGGCTAGGAAACACCATATATTTT. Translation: CASSQGGRGLGNTIYF.